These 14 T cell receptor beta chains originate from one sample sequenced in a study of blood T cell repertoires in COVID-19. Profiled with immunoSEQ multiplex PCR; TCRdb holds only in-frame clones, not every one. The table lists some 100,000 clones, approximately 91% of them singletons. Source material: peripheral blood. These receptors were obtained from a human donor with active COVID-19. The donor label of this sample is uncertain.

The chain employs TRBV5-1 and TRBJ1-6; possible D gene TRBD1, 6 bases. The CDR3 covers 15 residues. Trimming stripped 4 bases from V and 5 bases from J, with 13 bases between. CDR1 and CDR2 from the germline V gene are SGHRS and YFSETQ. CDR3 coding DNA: TGCGCCAGCAGCGTCCGGGACACTGATAATTCACCCCTCCACTTT. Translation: CASSVRDTDNSPLHF.

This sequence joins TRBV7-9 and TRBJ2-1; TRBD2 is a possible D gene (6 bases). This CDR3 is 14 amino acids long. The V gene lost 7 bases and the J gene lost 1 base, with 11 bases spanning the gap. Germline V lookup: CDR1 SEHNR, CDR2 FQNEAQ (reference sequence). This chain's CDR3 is CASNRAGSYNEQFF. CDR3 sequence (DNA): TGTGCCAGCAACCGAGCGGGTTCCTACAATGAGCAGTTCTTC.

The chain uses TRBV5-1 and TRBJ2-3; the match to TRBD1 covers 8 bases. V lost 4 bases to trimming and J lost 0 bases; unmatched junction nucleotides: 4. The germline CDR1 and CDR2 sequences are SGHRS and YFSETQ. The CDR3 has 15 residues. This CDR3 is CASSPGTGSTDTQYF. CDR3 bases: TGCGCCAGCAGCCCGGGGACAGGCAGCACAGATACGCAGTATTTT.

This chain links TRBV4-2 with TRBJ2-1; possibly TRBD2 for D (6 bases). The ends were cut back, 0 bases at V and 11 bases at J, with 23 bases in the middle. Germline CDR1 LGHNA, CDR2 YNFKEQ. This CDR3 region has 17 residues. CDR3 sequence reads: CASSQDRLKGLLEKQFF. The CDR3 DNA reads TGTGCCAGCAGCCAAGATCGGCTAAAGGGACTTTTGGAGAAGCAGTTCTTC.

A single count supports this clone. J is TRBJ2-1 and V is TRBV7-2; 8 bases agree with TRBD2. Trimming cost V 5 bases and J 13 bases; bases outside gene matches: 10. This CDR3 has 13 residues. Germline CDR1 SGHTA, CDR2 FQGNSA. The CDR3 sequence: CASSISRGGPQFF. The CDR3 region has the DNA TGTGCCAGCAGCATCAGCCGGGGGGGGCCTCAGTTCTTC. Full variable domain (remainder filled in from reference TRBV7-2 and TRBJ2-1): GAGVSQSPSNKVTEKGKDVELRCDPISGHTALYWYRQSLGQGLEFLIYFQGNSAPDKSGLPSDRFSAERTGGSVSTLTIQRTQQEDSAVYLCASSISRGGPQFFGPGTRLTVL.

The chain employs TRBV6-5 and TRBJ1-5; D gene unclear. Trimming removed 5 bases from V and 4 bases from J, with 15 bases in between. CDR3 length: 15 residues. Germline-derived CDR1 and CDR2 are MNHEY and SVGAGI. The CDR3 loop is CASSRVNGENQPQHF. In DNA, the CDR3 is TGTGCCAGCAGTAGGGTGAACGGGGAGAATCAGCCCCAGCATTTT.

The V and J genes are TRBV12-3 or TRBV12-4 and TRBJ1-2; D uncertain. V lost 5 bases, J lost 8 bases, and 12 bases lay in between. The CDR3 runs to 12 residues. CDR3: CASSPRGNGYTF. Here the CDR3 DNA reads TGTGCCAGCAGTCCCCGGGGAAACGGCTACACCTTC.

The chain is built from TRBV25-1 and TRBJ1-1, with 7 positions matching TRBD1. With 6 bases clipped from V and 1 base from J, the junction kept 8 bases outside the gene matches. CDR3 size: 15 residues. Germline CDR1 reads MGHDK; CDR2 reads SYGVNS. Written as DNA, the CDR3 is TGTGCCAGCAGACCGATGGGACAGCCGAACACTGAAGCTTTCTTT. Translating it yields CASRPMGQPNTEAFF.

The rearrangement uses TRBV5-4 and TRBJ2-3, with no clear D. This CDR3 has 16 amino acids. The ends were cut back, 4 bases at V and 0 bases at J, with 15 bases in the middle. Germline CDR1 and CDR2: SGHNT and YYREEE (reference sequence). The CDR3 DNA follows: TGTGCCAGCAGCCCATCAAATTTGCGGAGCACAGATACGCAGTATTTT. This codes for CASSPSNLRSTDTQYF.

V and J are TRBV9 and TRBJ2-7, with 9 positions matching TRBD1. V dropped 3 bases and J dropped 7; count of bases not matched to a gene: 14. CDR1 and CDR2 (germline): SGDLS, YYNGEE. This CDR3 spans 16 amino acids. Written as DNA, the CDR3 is TGTGCCAGCAGCGCCCAGGGGGGACAGGGCTTGAGGGAGCAGTACTTC. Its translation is CASSAQGGQGLREQYF.

The CDR3 nucleotides are TGTGCCAGCAGTCCCTTCAACCCCCGGGGGGCAACTAATGAAAAACTGTTTTTT. It translates to CASSPFNPRGATNEKLFF. J is TRBJ1-4 and V is TRBV6-6; possible D gene TRBD1, 5 bases. The CDR3 length is 18 residues. V was shortened by 5 bases and J by 0 bases, with 19 bases between the two germline ends. Germline V gene lookup returns CDR1 MNHNY and CDR2 SVGAGI (reference sequence).

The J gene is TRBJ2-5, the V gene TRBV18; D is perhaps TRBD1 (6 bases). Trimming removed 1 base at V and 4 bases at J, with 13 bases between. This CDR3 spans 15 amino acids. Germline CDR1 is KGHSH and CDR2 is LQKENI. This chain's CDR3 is CASSPLFLGAETQYF. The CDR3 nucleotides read TGTGCCAGCTCACCACTCTTTCTGGGGGCAGAGACCCAGTACTTC.

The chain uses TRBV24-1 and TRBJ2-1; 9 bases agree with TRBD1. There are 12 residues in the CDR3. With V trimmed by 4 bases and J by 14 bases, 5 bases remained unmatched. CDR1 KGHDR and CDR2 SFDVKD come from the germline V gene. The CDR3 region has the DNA TGTGCCACCAGTGAGGGGACAGGGACGAAGTTCTTC. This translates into CATSEGTGTKFF.

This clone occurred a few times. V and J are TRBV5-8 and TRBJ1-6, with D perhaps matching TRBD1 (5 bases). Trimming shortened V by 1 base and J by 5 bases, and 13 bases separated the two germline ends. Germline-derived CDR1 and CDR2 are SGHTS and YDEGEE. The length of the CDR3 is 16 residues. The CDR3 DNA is TGTGCCAGCAGCTTGAGGCGGGACGGAAATAATTCACCCCTCCACTTT. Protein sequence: CASSLRRDGNNSPLHF.